This T cell receptor beta chain was documented in a study of T cells in Graves' hyperthyroidism and ophthalmopathy. CDR1 is SQVTM and CDR2 is ANQGSEA in the germline V gene. The CDR3 runs to 12 residues. V lost 6 bases to trimming and J lost 9 bases; unmatched junction nucleotides: 3. This clonotype was picked up one time. RNA transcripts yielded amplified TCR beta CDR3 regions. First-round RT-PCR targeting the TCR CDR3 was performed with the HTBI primer set. TCRdb reprocessed the multiplex PCR reads via MiXCR and lists one record per CDR3 protein. The sample holds about 700,000 distinct CDR3 sequences, 45% seen once.

The sequenced sample consisted of peripheral blood or thyroid tissue (not recorded which). V usage is TRBV29-1 and J usage is TRBJ2-6; 9 bases are shared with TRBD1. The clonotype was recovered from an adult man with Graves' disease, either hyperthyroidism or ophthalmopathy (not recorded which). This CDR3 reads CSVADRGNVLTF. CDR3 nucleotides: TGCAGCGTCGCGGACAGGGGCAACGTCCTGACTTTC.